One and the same sample provided the 30 T cell receptor beta chains below, sequenced in a study of blood T cell repertoires in COVID-19. Assay: immunoSEQ multiplex PCR; the TCRdb copy retains only in-frame clones and omits some. Among 270,000 or so clones listed, about 86% were seen once. Sample: peripheral blood. The receptors were sampled from a woman aged 55-70 years with active or convalescent COVID-19.

The chain couples TRBV18 to TRBJ1-6; weak D call: TRBD1 (5 bases). The CDR3 has 17 amino acids. Germline CDR1 KGHSH, CDR2 LQKENI. Trimming pared 2 bases from V and 8 bases from J, leaving 19 bases between. The CDR3 bases are TGTGCCAGCTCACCAAGTCGAAGGAGGGGCGAGGATTCACCCCTCCACTTT. Amino acids: CASSPSRRRGEDSPLHF.

As to this clone: The same CDR3 is also encoded by other DNA sequences in this sample. The V and J genes are TRBV5-1 and TRBJ2-2; tentatively, D is TRBD1 (6 bases). Trimming pared 0 bases from V and 0 bases from J, leaving 6 bases between. CDR3 length: 15 amino acids. Germline lookup yields CDR1 SGHRS and CDR2 YFSETQ. The CDR3 region has the DNA TGCGCCAGCAGCTTGGGGACAGCGAACACCGGGGAGCTGTTTTTT. It codes for CASSLGTANTGELFF.

This chain connects TRBV3-1 (or the pseudogene TRBV3-2) to TRBJ1-3; D might be TRBD1 (6 bases). Germline-derived CDR1 and CDR2 are LGHDT and YNNKEL (reference sequence). This CDR3 spans 16 amino acids. Trimming pared 4 bases from V and 0 bases from J, leaving 13 bases between. The CDR3 DNA follows: TGTGCCAGCAGCCTAAGGGGGGGTTCCTCTGGAAACACCATATATTTT. It encodes CASSLRGGSSGNTIYF.

The chain joins TRBV6-2 or TRBV6-3 to TRBJ2-3; D might be TRBD1 (6 bases). With 6 bases removed from V and 4 bases from J, the gap between germline ends came to 23 bases. Germline lookup yields CDR1 MNHEY and CDR2 SVGEGT. The CDR3 has 17 amino acids. CDR3 nucleotide sequence: TGTGCCAGCAGCTTAACTCATCCGGGACAAGGGGCAGATACGCAGTATTTT. This gives the protein CASSLTHPGQGADTQYF.

V is TRBV11-2 and J is TRBJ1-6, with D possibly TRBD1 on 6 matching bases. The length of the CDR3 is 15 residues. Trimming pared 5 bases from V and 6 bases from J, leaving 14 bases between. Germline CDR1 and CDR2: SGHAT and FQNNGV. CDR3 sequence reads: CASSHMDSLNSPLHF. The CDR3 DNA is TGTGCCAGCAGCCATATGGACAGCCTTAATTCACCCCTCCACTTT.

The chain couples TRBV20-1 to TRBJ1-1, with unresolved D. The CDR3 is 13 residues long. Trimming left V 3 bases short and J 2 bases short, with 10 bases between. Germline V gene sequence: CDR1 DFQATT, CDR2 SNEGSKA (reference sequence). CDR3 amino acids: CSASRGPNTEAFF. CDR3 in DNA: TGCAGTGCTAGTAGAGGGCCAAACACTGAAGCTTTCTTT.

The chain combines TRBV3-1 (or the pseudogene TRBV3-2) with TRBJ1-2; weak D call: TRBD1 (6 bases). Germline V gene sequence: CDR1 LGHDT, CDR2 YNNKEL (reference sequence). V shed 4 bases and J shed 1 base, with 22 bases lying between them. This CDR3 has 18 amino acids. Written as DNA, the CDR3 is TGTGCCAGCAGCCCCTACGTGACAGGTCGGAGGCATAACTATGGCTACACCTTC. This sequence encodes CASSPYVTGRRHNYGYTF.

The V gene is TRBV3-1 (or the pseudogene TRBV3-2), the J gene TRBJ2-1; possibly TRBD2 for D (5 bases). The CDR3 consists of 15 residues. Germline assignment: CDR1 LGHDT and CDR2 YNNKEL (reference sequence). V was pared by 0 bases and J by 7 bases, with 13 bases between. Here the CDR3 reads CASSQDGGYANEQFF. The CDR3 DNA is TGTGCCAGCAGCCAAGATGGAGGATATGCTAATGAGCAGTTCTTC.

This sequence joins TRBV4-2 and TRBJ1-2; D remains ambiguous. V lost 0 bases, J lost 4 bases, and 12 bases lay in between. Germline V gene data show CDR1 as LGHNA and CDR2 as YNFKEQ. The CDR3 is 15 amino acids. The CDR3 nucleotides read TGTGCCAGCAGCCAAGATCAGGCGGGCAGCTATGGCTACACCTTC. Its protein product is CASSQDQAGSYGYTF.

V is TRBV7-3 and J is TRBJ2-2, with TRBD1 matching over 10 bases. The ends lost 5 bases at V and 1 base at J; junction bases unmatched: 7. The CDR3 sequence is 17 residues long. Per germline, CDR1 SGHTA and CDR2 FQGTGA. The chain's CDR3 is CASSRSWDRGNTGELFF. Written as DNA, the CDR3 is TGTGCCAGCAGCCGATCCTGGGACAGGGGGAACACCGGGGAGCTGTTTTTT. Supplemented by reference TRBV7-3 and TRBJ2-2, the full variable domain reads GAGVSQTPSNKVTEKGKYVELRCDPISGHTALYWYRQSLGQGPEFLIYFQGTGAADDSGLPNDRFFAVRPEGSVSTLKIQRTERGDSAVYLCASSRSWDRGNTGELFFGEGSRLTVL.

This chain joins TRBV3-1 (or the pseudogene TRBV3-2) and TRBJ2-7; TRBD2 matches at 9 bases. Looked up from germline, CDR1 is LGHDT and CDR2 is YNNKEL (reference sequence). This CDR3 region has 16 residues. J was trimmed by 5 bases and V by 1 base; bases with no gene match: 9. The chain's CDR3 is CASSQVLAGAPNEQYF. Written as DNA, the CDR3 is TGTGCCAGCAGCCAAGTGTTAGCGGGGGCCCCCAACGAGCAGTACTTC.

The chain links TRBV5-5 to TRBJ2-3; D perhaps matches TRBD2 (6 bases). Trimming removed 5 bases at V and 1 base at J, with 14 bases between. The germline gives CDR1 SGHKS, CDR2 YYEKEE (reference sequence). This CDR3 comprises 15 residues. This CDR3 reads CASRSGLPRTDTQYF. The CDR3 bases are TGTGCCAGCAGGTCGGGACTCCCTCGCACAGATACGCAGTATTTT.

This clone was found a few times. The chain combines TRBV7-3 with TRBJ1-6; the match to TRBD1 covers 9 bases. Losses at the gene ends were 3 bases for V and 1 base for J; bases not matched to a gene: 4. This CDR3 is 17 amino acids long. The germline V gene encodes CDR1 SGHTA and CDR2 FQGTGA. CDR3 nucleotides: TGTGCCAGCAGCTTGACAGGGGGTAGTTCCTATAATTCACCCCTCCACTTT. This codes for CASSLTGGSSYNSPLHF.

The chain carries TRBV11-2 and TRBJ1-3, with D unclear. The CDR3 covers 15 residues. Trimming stripped 5 bases from V and 1 base from J, with 12 bases between. CDR1 and CDR2 from the germline V gene are SGHAT and FQNNGV. The CDR3 DNA reads TGTGCCAGCAGCCGTATGGCGGGTTCTGGAAACACCATATATTTT. This sequence encodes CASSRMAGSGNTIYF.

J is TRBJ2-7 and V is TRBV20-1, with D maybe TRBD2 (6 bases). CDR1 and CDR2 from the germline V gene are DFQATT and SNEGSKA (reference sequence). CDR3 length equals 11 residues. Trimming stripped 3 bases from V and 4 bases from J, with 7 bases between. CDR3 sequence: CSARGRYEQYF. CDR3 nucleotide sequence: TGCAGTGCTAGGGGGAGGTACGAGCAGTACTTC.

This chain connects TRBV6-5 to TRBJ1-1; TRBD1 might be the D (6 bases). The V end was cut by 6 bases, the J end by 6 bases, with 14 bases between. Germline CDR1 MNHEY, CDR2 SVGAGI. CDR3 length equals 13 residues. Here the CDR3 reads CASRTGRHPEAFF. DNA for the CDR3: TGTGCCAGCAGGACAGGCCGGCATCCTGAAGCTTTCTTT.

The chain carries TRBV19 and TRBJ1-1, with TRBD1 matching over 8 bases. The CDR3 is 13 residues long. V dropped 7 bases and J dropped 0; count of bases not matched to a gene: 1. Per the germline V gene, CDR1 is LNHDA and CDR2 is SQIVND (reference sequence). CDR3 DNA sequence: TGTGCCAGTATGGACAGGGTGAACACTGAAGCTTTCTTT. Its protein is CASMDRVNTEAFF.

This clone was seen a handful of times. DNA for the CDR3: TGTGCCAGCAGTGAAAGGGACAGGGCTGAAGCTTTCTTT. It codes for CASSERDRAEAFF. The rearrangement links TRBV6-1 to TRBJ1-1; 9 bases match TRBD1. The J segment lost 6 bases and the V segment lost 2 bases, leaving 1 base of the junction unmatched. CDR1 is MNHNS, CDR2 SASEGT, per germline. This CDR3 region has 13 residues.

The CDR3 DNA sequence: TGTGCCAGCAGCTTGGGATGGACTAGCAGGTCAGATACGCAGTATTTT. It specifies CASSLGWTSRSDTQYF. The gene calls are TRBV7-8 and TRBJ2-3, with TRBD2 matching over 8 bases. The V and J ends lost 3 bases and 4 bases, in that order; junction bases with no gene match: 9. The CDR3 totals 16 residues. Germline values: CDR1 SGHVS, CDR2 FQNEAQ.

The chain is built from TRBV4-1 and TRBJ2-5; 14 bases align to TRBD2. The V segment lost 1 base and the J segment 7 bases; nucleotides outside the gene matches: 5. The V gene's germline CDR1 is MGHRA and CDR2 YSYEKL. The CDR3 has 16 amino acids. CDR3 nucleotides: TGCGCCAGCAGCCAAGGACTAGCGGGGGGGTCGGGGACCCAGTACTTC. This translates into CASSQGLAGGSGTQYF.

This rearrangement joins TRBV11-1 to TRBJ1-1; 7 bases line up with TRBD1. The CDR3 totals 16 residues. J was trimmed by 1 base and V by 0 bases; bases with no gene match: 5. Germline V gives CDR1 SGHAT, CDR2 FQDESV (reference sequence). This chain's CDR3 is CASSLAKGARNTEAFF. The CDR3 nucleotides read TGTGCCAGCAGCTTAGCTAAGGGGGCGAGGAACACTGAAGCTTTCTTT.

The chain links TRBV20-1 to TRBJ2-5, with D possibly matching TRBD1 (6 bases). Germline V CDR1 and CDR2: DFQATT, SNEGSKA (reference sequence). V shed 3 bases and J shed 4 bases, with 15 bases lying between them. The CDR3 runs to 14 residues. DNA of the CDR3: TGCAGTGCTAGTCCCAGGGGTATTCGAGAGACCCAGTACTTC. This codes for CSASPRGIRETQYF.

The chain couples TRBV5-4 to TRBJ1-3; 9 bases match TRBD1. Germline V CDR1 and CDR2: SGHNT, YYREEE (reference sequence). This CDR3 contains 16 residues. Losses at the gene ends were 4 bases for V and 0 bases for J; bases not matched to a gene: 5. The CDR3 DNA reads TGTGCCAGCAGCCTGGGACAGGGATACTCTGGAAACACCATATATTTT. Protein product: CASSLGQGYSGNTIYF.

The count of this clone is one. The CDR3 DNA reads TGCGCCAGCAGCTTGGACAGACTACCTAATGAAAAACTGTTTTTT. Translation gives CASSLDRLPNEKLFF. The V and J genes are TRBV5-1 and TRBJ1-4; unclear D gene. Trimming pared 0 bases from V and 3 bases from J, leaving 9 bases between. The germline V gene has CDR1 SGHRS and CDR2 YFSETQ. The CDR3 has 15 amino acids.

The chain recombines TRBV2 with TRBJ1-6; TRBD1 aligns across 8 bases. Trimming cost V 6 bases and J 8 bases; bases outside gene matches: 3. The CDR3 spans 13 residues. Germline V CDR1 and CDR2: SNHLY, FYNNEI. This CDR3 reads CASSGQGDSPLHF. For the CDR3, the DNA is TGTGCCAGCAGCGGACAGGGAGATTCACCCCTCCACTTT. Full variable domain (rest looked up from reference TRBV2 and TRBJ1-6): EPEVTQTPSHQVTQMGQEVILRCVPISNHLYFYWYRQILGQKVEFLVSFYNNEISEKSEIFDDQFSVERPDGSNFTLKIRSTKLEDSAMYFCASSGQGDSPLHFGNGTRLTVT.

The chain carries TRBV10-1 and TRBJ2-5; possible D gene TRBD1, 6 bases. The CDR3 contains 14 residues. Trimming took off 3 bases at V and 4 bases at J, with 12 bases between the two ends. CDR1 WNHNN and CDR2 SYGVQD come from the germline V gene (reference sequence). The CDR3 loop is CASSDPGQSETQYF. In nucleotides, the CDR3 is TGCGCCAGCAGTGATCCAGGACAGTCAGAGACCCAGTACTTC.

The chain is built from TRBV2 and TRBJ1-4, with D possibly matching TRBD1 (6 bases). Germline CDR1 SNHLY, CDR2 FYNNEI. V shed 6 bases and J shed 10 bases, with 9 bases lying between them. The CDR3 consists of 11 residues. The CDR3 loop reads CASRDRIKLFF. The CDR3 DNA reads TGTGCCAGCAGAGACAGGATAAAACTGTTTTTT.

This chain joins TRBV29-1 and TRBJ2-3; 9 nucleotides match TRBD1. There are 16 residues in the CDR3. V lost 4 bases, J lost 4 bases, and 12 bases stayed unmatched. The V gene's germline CDR1 is SQVTM and CDR2 ANQGSEA. This chain's CDR3 is CSVAWLRTGVSDTQYF. As DNA, the CDR3 is TGCAGCGTTGCATGGCTTCGGACAGGGGTTTCAGATACGCAGTATTTT.

V and J are TRBV5-6 and TRBJ1-5, with 7 positions matching TRBD1. V dropped 3 bases and J dropped 4; count of bases not matched to a gene: 10. Germline values: CDR1 SGHDT, CDR2 YYEEEE. The CDR3 runs to 16 residues. The CDR3 coding sequence is TGTGCCAGCAGCTCTCGCCGGGACAGCTTTAATCAGCCCCAGCATTTT. This translates into CASSSRRDSFNQPQHF.

The J gene is TRBJ1-6, the V gene TRBV9; D is perhaps TRBD1 (6 bases). V gave up 0 bases and J gave up 10 bases, with 8 bases separating them. This CDR3 has 13 residues. The germline gives CDR1 SGDLS, CDR2 YYNGEE. CDR3 region: CASSVEGGSPLHF. In DNA form, the CDR3 reads TGTGCCAGCAGCGTAGAAGGGGGATCACCCCTCCACTTT. The whole variable domain, remainder taken from reference TRBV9 and TRBJ1-6, is DSGVTQTPKHLITATGQRVTLRCSPRSGDLSVYWYQQSLDQGLQFLIQYYNGEERAKGNILERFSAQQFPDLHSELNLSSLELGDSALYFCASSVEGGSPLHFGNGTRLTVT.